This T cell receptor (beta chain) was profiled in a study of CD8 T cells in Susac syndrome. On the study more broadly: At blood draw, Susac syndrome patients were therapy-naive, on corticosteroids, or on intravenous immunoglobulin alone.

From blood CD8+ and CD4+ T cells, the TCR beta chain was sequenced. CDR3 length: 16 residues. V shed 4 bases and J 2 bases; nucleotides not matched to a gene: 9. Germline-derived CDR1 and CDR2 are SGHNT and YYREEE (reference sequence). RNA was extracted with the RNeasy kit, and a quantity of roughly 0.5 to 1 ug was reverse transcribed using random hexamers. TCRdb passed the immunoSEQ multiplex PCR reads through MiXCR, listing each CDR3 protein once. The sample has 80,000 or so distinct CDR3 sequences, around 96% seen once. Specimen: CD8+ T cells from PBMCs. The chain has TRBV5-4 and TRBJ1-5; TRBD1 agrees at 7 bases. This receptor was obtained from a human donor with Susac syndrome. The CDR3, as DNA: TGTGCCAGCAGCATGGGCCCAACAGGGGGCAATCAGCCCCAGCATTTT. Its translation: CASSMGPTGGNQPQHF. Combining the CDR3 with reference TRBV5-4 and TRBJ1-5 gives the whole variable domain ETGVTQSPTHLIKTRGQQVTLRCSSQSGHNTVSWYQQALGQGPQFIFQYYREEENGRGNFPPRFSGLQFPNYSSELNVNALELDDSALYLCASSMGPTGGNQPQHFGDGTRLSIL.